This T cell receptor (beta chain) emerged from a study of blood T cell repertoires in COVID-19. The overall study: Material from acute and convalescent COVID-19 was sourced from the United States, Italy and Spain. In each case, the material was cDNA or gDNA derived from T cells, B-cell-depleted T cells, or PBMCs.

Unmatched junction bases numbered 12, after V lost 3 bases and J lost 6 bases. The CDR3 is made up of 16 amino acids. From germline, CDR1 is SQVTM and CDR2 ANQGSEA. Authors' methods: Amplifying reference gene primers gave estimates of nucleated cell counts. Sequencing used immunoSEQ multiplex PCR; TCRdb keeps in-frame clones, though not all of them. The V and J calls and the clone size are those of that table, but D and trimming were determined from the DNA. The sample holds approximately 18,000 clones; about nine tenths are singletons and the top ten take about 5%. The V call is TRBV29-1, the J call TRBJ1-1; 11 bases map to TRBD1. Source material: peripheral blood. This sequence originates from a human donor in a cohort sampled during active COVID-19. The CDR3 spells CSVERGTGGLMAEAFF. The CDR3 coding sequence is TGCAGCGTTGAGCGTGGGACAGGGGGGTTAATGGCTGAAGCTTTCTTT.